The sequence of this T cell receptor (beta chain) was determined in a study of T cell responses to AZD1222 COVID-19 vaccine. Findings of the study overall: Of the AZD1222 recipients, only 5 to 7 were seropositive at baseline. The donors showed a predominance of white British ancestry and of females, with possible underestimation of clonal diversity. Spike was spanned by vaccine-associated CD4 TCRs, which were dominant at 160-218 and 743-854.

About this clone: Its antigen is not known.

Looked up from germline, CDR1 is SGDLS and CDR2 is YYNGEE. The CDR3 sequence is 12 residues long. V lost 3 bases and J 4 bases, leaving 8 bases between the germline ends. Some clones are missing from TCRdb's copy, which holds only in-frame ones; the method was immunoSEQ multiplex PCR. This table has roughly 50,000 clones, more than 70% appearing once. The clonotype originates from an adult in good health. V usage is TRBV9 and J usage is TRBJ2-7; no definite D call. Sequencing used peripheral blood, obtained on day 0 of AZD1222 vaccination. The CDR3 spells CASSADQYEQYF. In DNA, the CDR3 is TGTGCCAGCAGCGCCGACCAGTACGAGCAGTACTTC.